Sequencing of this T cell receptor beta chain was carried out in a study of cytomegalovirus exposure and HLA in healthy donors. Germline V gives CDR1 SGHDT, CDR2 YYEEEE. V was trimmed by 1 base and J by 1 base, leaving 5 bases between them. This CDR3 is built from 13 residues. Healthy bone marrow donors formed the donor group. On this clone: Its target is not known.

This PCR relied on a set of 60 Vbeta primers and 13 Jbeta primers. Only in-frame clones appear in the TCRdb table, and some are missing; sequencing was by immunoSEQ multiplex PCR. The sample contains 190,000 or so clones, about four fifths of which appear only once. Study-wide results and limits: After further analysis at a later stage, 16,951 TCR beta sequences were associated with HLA alleles at 0.05 false discovery rate. Among TCR sequences, most were rare, though some public TCRs appeared in many donors.

J is TRBJ1-1 and V is TRBV5-6; unclear D gene. Sequenced material: PBMCs. The TCR comes from a boy between 2 and 15 years old in good health and CMV-seronegative. The chain's CDR3 is CASSLSENTEAFF. CDR3 sequence (DNA): TGTGCCAGCAGCTTGTCAGAGAACACTGAAGCTTTCTTT.